This T cell receptor beta chain stems from a study of T cells in localized non-small cell lung cancer. Study-level points and caveats: Adjacent uninvolved lung tissue had the highest T cell clonality, exceeding tumor.

As concerns this clone: The antigen is unknown.

V shed 1 base and J shed 1 base, with 1 base lying between them. The CDR3 runs 12 residues. CDR1 and CDR2 (germline): LNHNV, YYDKDF (reference sequence). Measured with immunoSEQ multiplex PCR; TCRdb has only the in-frame clones, and not every one. The sample has about 77,000 clones; 88% are singletons. This receptor was identified in a woman aged 40 to 75 with stage I squamous cell lung carcinoma. Source: peripheral blood, taken before any cancer treatment. The chain uses TRBV15 and TRBJ1-1; no reliable D call. CDR3: CATSRGNTEAFF. CDR3 nucleotide sequence: TGTGCCACCAGCAGAGGGAACACTGAAGCTTTCTTT.